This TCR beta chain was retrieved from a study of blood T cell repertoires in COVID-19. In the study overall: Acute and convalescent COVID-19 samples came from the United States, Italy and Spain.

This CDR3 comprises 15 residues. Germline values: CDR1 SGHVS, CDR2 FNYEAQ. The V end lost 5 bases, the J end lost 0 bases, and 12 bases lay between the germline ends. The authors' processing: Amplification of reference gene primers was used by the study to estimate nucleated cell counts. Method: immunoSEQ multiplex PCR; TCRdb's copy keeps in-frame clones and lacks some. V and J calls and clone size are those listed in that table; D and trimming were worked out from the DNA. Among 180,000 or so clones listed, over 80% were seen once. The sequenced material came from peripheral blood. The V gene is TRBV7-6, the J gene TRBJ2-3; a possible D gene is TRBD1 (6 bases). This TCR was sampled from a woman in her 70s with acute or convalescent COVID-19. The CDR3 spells CASSLLDSSTDTQYF. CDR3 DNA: TGTGCCAGCAGCCTACTGGACAGCAGCACAGATACGCAGTATTTT.